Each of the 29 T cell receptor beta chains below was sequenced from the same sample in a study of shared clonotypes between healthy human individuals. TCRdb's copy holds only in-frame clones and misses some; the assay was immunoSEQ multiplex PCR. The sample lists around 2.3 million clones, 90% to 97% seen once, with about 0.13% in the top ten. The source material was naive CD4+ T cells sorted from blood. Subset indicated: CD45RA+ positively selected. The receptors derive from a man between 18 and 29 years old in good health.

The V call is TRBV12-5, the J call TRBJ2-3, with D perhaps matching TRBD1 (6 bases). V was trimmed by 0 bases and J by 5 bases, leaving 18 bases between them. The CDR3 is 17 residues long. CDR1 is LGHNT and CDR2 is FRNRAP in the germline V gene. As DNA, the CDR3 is TGTGCTAGTGGTTTGGTACTCAGGGTCCGCAGGGGAGATACGCAGTATTTT. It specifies CASGLVLRVRRGDTQYF.

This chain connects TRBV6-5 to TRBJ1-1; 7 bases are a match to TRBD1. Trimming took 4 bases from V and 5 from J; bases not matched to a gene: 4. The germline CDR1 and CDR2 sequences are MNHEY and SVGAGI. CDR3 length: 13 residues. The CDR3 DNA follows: TGTGCCAGCAGTTCCTCGACAGGGACTGAAGCTTTCTTT. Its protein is CASSSSTGTEAFF.

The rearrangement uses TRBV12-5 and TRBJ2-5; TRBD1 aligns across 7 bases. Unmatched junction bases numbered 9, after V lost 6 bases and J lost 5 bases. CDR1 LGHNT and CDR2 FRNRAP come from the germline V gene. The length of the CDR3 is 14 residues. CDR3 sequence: CASGGETGWETQYF. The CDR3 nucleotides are TGTGCTAGTGGCGGCGAGACAGGGTGGGAGACCCAGTACTTC.

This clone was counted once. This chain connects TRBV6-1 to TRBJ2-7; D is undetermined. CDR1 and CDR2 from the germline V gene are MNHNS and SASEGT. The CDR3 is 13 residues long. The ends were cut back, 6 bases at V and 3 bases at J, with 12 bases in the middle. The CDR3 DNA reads TGTGCCAGCAGCTCGGCAGAGCACTACGAGCAGTACTTC. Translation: CASSSAEHYEQYF.

CDR3 amino acids: CASSFGNQETQYF. For the CDR3, the DNA is TGTGCCAGCAGCTTCGGAAACCAAGAGACCCAGTACTTC. The genes are TRBV7-9 and TRBJ2-5; D is unresolved. The CDR3 consists of 13 residues. V lost 3 bases and J lost 0, with 5 bases in between. Germline loops: CDR1 SEHNR, CDR2 FQNEAQ (reference sequence).

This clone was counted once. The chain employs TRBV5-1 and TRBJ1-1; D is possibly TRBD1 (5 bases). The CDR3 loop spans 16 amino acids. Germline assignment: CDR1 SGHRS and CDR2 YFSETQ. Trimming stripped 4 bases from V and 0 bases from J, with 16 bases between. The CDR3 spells CASSRGGRGLNTEAFF. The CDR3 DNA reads TGCGCCAGCAGCCGCGGGGGTCGGGGATTGAACACTGAAGCTTTCTTT.

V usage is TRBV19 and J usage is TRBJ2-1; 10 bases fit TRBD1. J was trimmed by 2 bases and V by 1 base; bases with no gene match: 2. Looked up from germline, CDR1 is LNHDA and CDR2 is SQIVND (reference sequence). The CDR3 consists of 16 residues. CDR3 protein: CASSIGTGGTYNEQFF. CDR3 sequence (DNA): TGTGCCAGTAGTATAGGGACAGGGGGAACCTACAATGAGCAGTTCTTC.

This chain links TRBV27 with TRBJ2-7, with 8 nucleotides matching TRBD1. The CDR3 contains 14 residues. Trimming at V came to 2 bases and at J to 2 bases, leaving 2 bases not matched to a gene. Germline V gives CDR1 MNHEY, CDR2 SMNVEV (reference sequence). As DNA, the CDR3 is TGTGCCAGCAGTTTAAACAGGGGGGCCTACGAGCAGTACTTC. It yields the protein CASSLNRGAYEQYF.

This CDR3 reads CASSDLDRDQPQHF. CDR3 coding DNA: TGTGCCAGCAGTGACCTGGACAGGGACCAGCCCCAGCATTTT. The chain recombines TRBV6-1 with TRBJ1-5; 8 bases are a match to TRBD1. Germline values: CDR1 MNHNS, CDR2 SASEGT. The CDR3 is made up of 14 amino acids. J lost 7 bases, V lost 3 bases, and 5 bases had no gene match.

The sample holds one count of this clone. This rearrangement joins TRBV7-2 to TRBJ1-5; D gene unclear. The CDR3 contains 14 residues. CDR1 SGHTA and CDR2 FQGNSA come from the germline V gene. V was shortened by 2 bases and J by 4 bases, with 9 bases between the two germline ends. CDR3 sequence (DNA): TGTGCCAGCAGCTTATTGTGGCCAAATCAGCCCCAGCATTTT. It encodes CASSLLWPNQPQHF.

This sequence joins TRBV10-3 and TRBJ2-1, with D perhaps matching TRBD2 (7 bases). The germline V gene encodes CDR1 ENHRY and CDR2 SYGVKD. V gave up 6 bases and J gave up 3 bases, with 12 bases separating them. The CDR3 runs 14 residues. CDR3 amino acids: CAIRGASGYNEQFF. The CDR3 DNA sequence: TGTGCCATCAGGGGGGCTAGCGGCTACAATGAGCAGTTCTTC.

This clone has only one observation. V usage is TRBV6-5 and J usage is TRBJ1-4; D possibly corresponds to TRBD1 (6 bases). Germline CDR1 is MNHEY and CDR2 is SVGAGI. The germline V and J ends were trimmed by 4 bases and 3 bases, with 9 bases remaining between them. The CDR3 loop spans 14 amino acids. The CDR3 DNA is TGTGCCAGCAGTTCACAGGGAGCTAATGAAAAACTGTTTTTT. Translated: CASSSQGANEKLFF.

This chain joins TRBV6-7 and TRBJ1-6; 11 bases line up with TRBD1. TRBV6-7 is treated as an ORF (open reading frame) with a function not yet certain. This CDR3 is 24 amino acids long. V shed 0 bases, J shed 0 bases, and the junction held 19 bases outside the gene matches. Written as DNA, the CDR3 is TGTGCCAGCAGTTACTCGAAGGTTTGGGACAGGGGGGTAGCGGGTAGCTCCTATAATTCACCCCTCCACTTT. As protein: CASSYSKVWDRGVAGSSYNSPLHF.

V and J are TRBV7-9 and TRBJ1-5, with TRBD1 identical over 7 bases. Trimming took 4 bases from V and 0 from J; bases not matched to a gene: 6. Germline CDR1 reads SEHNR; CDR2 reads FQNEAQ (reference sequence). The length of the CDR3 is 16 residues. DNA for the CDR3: TGTGCCAGCAGCTCGGTCAGGGGGAATAGCAATCAGCCCCAGCATTTT. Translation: CASSSVRGNSNQPQHF. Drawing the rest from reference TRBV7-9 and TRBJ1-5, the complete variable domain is DTGVSQNPRHKITKRGQNVTFRCDPISEHNRLYWYRQTLGQGPEFLTYFQNEAQLEKSRLLSDRFSAERPKGSFSTLEIQRTEQGDSAMYLCASSSVRGNSNQPQHFGDGTRLSIL.

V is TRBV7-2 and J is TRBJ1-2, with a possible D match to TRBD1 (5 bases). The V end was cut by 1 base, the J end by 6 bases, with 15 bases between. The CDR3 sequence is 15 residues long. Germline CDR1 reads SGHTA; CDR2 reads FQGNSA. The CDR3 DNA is TGTGCCAGCAGCTTAGGCGGACACGGGGTGGATGGCTACACCTTC. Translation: CASSLGGHGVDGYTF.

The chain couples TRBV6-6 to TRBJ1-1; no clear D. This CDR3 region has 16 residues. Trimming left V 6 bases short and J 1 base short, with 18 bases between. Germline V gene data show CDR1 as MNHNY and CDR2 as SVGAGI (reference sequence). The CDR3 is CASRSISRRSNTEAFF. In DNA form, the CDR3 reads TGTGCCAGCAGGTCAATCAGTAGACGGTCGAACACTGAAGCTTTCTTT.

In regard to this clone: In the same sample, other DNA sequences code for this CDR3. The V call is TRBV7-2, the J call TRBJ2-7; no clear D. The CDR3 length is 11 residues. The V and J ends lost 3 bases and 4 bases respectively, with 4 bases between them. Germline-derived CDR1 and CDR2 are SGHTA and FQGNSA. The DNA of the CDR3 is TGTGCCAGCAGCTTTCGGTACGAGCAGTACTTC. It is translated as CASSFRYEQYF.

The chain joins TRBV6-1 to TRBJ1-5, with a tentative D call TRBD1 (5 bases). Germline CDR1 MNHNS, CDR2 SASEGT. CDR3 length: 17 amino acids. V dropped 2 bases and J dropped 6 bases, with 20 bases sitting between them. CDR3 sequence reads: CASSESGAQPPIQPQHF. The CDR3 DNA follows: TGTGCCAGCAGTGAAAGTGGGGCGCAACCACCTATTCAGCCCCAGCATTTT.

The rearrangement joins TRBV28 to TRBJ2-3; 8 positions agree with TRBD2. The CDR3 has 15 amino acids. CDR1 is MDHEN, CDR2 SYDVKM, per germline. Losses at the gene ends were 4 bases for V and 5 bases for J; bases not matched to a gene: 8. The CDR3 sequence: CASSSPAGVVDTQYF. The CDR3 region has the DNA TGTGCCAGCAGTTCCCCAGCGGGGGTTGTAGATACGCAGTATTTT.

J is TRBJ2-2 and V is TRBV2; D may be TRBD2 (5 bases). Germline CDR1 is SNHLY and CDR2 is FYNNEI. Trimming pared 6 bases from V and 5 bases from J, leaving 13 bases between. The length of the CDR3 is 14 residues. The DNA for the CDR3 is TGTGCCAGCAGGGGAGAAGGGTTAACCGGGGAGCTGTTTTTT. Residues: CASRGEGLTGELFF.

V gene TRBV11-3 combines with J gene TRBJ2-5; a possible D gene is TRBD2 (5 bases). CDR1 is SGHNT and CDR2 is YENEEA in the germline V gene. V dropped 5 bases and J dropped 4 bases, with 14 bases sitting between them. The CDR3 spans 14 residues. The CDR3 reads CASSPRVLLETQYF. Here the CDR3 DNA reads TGTGCCAGCAGCCCGAGGGTTTTACTAGAGACCCAGTACTTC.

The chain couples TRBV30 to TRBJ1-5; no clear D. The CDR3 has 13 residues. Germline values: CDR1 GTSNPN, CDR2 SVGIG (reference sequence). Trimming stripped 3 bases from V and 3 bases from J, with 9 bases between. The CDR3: CAWSARDNQPQHF. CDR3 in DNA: TGTGCCTGGAGCGCCCGGGACAATCAGCCCCAGCATTTT.

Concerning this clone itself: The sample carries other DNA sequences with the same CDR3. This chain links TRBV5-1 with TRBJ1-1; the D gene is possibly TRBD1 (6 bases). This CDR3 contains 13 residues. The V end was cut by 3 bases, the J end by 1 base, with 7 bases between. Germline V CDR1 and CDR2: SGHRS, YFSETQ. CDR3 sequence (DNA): TGCGCCAGCAGCTCGGGACAGAACACTGAAGCTTTCTTT. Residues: CASSSGQNTEAFF.

The CDR3 loop is CASRKDGATNEKLFF. CDR3 in DNA: TGCGCCAGCAGGAAGGACGGGGCAACTAATGAAAAACTGTTTTTT. This chain connects TRBV5-1 to TRBJ1-4; D call uncertain. The ends were cut back, 5 bases at V and 0 bases at J, with 11 bases in the middle. This CDR3 has 15 amino acids. Germline V gives CDR1 SGHRS, CDR2 YFSETQ.

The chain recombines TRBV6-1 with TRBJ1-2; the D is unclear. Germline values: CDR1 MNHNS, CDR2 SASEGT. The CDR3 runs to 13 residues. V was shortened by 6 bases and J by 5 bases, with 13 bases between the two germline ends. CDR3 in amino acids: CASSQVAGYGYTF. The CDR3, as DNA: TGTGCCAGCAGCCAAGTCGCAGGTTATGGCTACACCTTC.

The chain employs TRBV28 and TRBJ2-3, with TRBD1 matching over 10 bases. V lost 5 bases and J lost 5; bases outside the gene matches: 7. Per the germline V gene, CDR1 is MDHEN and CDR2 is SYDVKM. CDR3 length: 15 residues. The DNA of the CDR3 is TGTGCCAGCAGTCCCCTCGGGACAGGGGAAGATACGCAGTATTTT. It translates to CASSPLGTGEDTQYF.

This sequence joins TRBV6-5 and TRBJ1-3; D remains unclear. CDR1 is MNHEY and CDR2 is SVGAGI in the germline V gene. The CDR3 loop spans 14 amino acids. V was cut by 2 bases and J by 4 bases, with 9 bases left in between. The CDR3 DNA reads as TGTGCCAGCAGTTACCGGACGTTCGGAAACACCATATATTTT. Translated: CASSYRTFGNTIYF.

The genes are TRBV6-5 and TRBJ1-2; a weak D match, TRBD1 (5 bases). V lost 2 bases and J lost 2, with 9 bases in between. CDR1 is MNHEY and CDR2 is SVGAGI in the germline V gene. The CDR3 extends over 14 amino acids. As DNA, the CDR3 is TGTGCCAGCAGTTACACGGGGGACAACTATGGCTACACCTTC. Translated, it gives CASSYTGDNYGYTF.

Here the CDR3 reads CASSYLSGRENYGYTF. The CDR3 region has the DNA TGTGCCAGCAGTTACCTATCGGGAAGGGAGAACTATGGCTACACCTTC. The V and J genes are TRBV6-5 and TRBJ1-2; D is unresolved. With 2 bases removed from V and 2 bases from J, the gap between germline ends came to 15 bases. Germline V gene data show CDR1 as MNHEY and CDR2 as SVGAGI. This CDR3 spans 16 amino acids.